The clone carrying this T cell receptor (beta chain) was seen only a few times. Its target is not known. Using a J-beta primer mix together with a sample-barcoded 5' primer, a second PCR was run for about 6 to 11 cycles. TCRdb passed the 5' RACE reads through MiXCR, listing each CDR3 protein once. Of 1.5 million to 2 million distinct CDR3 sequences detected, about 35% appear once; the ten largest clones hold about 11%. The sample belongs to a study of blood T cells in healthy people across ages. Findings of the study overall: CMV status of donors was unknown, possibly confounding expanded clonotype changes.

Investigators took 9.5 to 10 milliliters of peripheral blood from every donor. PBMCs were isolated at a quantity of at least 6 million per sample. The total RNA that was extracted per sample amounted to at least 5.5 micrograms. The ends were cut back, 7 bases at V and 13 bases at J, with 19 bases in the middle. Germline assignment: CDR1 SEHNR and CDR2 FQNEAQ (reference sequence). The CDR3 covers 12 residues. The chain joins TRBV7-9 to TRBJ2-5; D gene uncertain. The sample consisted of blood. The source is a woman in her thirties in good health. The DNA of the CDR3 is TGTGCCAGCACCAACCAGGCCGAAAGGCGGTACTTC. It specifies CASTNQAERRYF.